This paragraph reports one T cell receptor (beta chain). TCRdb's copy holds only in-frame clones and misses some; the assay was immunoSEQ multiplex PCR. The sample holds 150,000 to 250,000 clones, roughly 82% seen once. The CDR3 is 13 residues long. Trimming at V came to 4 bases and at J to 5 bases, leaving 1 base not matched to a gene. Germline V gene data show CDR1 as SGHTA and CDR2 as FQGNSA. The data were obtained in a study of blood T cell repertoires in COVID-19. The chain couples TRBV7-2 to TRBJ1-4; TRBD1 matches at 7 bases. Sequencing was done on a sample of PBMCs or T cells enriched from blood (not recorded which). This receptor was identified in a man aged 35 to 55 who had recovered from COVID-19. CDR3 in DNA: TGTGCCAGCAGCTGGGGACAGAATGAAAAACTGTTTTTT. Translation: CASSWGQNEKLFF.